This is a list of T cell receptor beta chains from one sample in a study of shared clonotypes between healthy human individuals. Clones were read by immunoSEQ multiplex PCR, and TCRdb kept only the in-frame ones, dropping some. The repertoire holds over 2 million clones, about 95% seen once, with 0.9% to 1.4% in the top ten. The specimen sequenced was naive CD8+ T cells sorted from blood. These TCRs come from a man between 18 and 35 years old in good health. CDR3s include the opening cysteine and the closing phenylalanine or tryptophan. D genes are given only for firm matches. Expanded clones get a size class; other rows say once, few or many, or leave the size out.

>TRBD1|.|TRBV5-6|TRBJ2-5
CASSPDRGFSETQYF
TGTGCCAGCAGCCCGGACAGGGGGTTCTCCGAGACCCAGTACTTC
>.|.|TRBV7-8|TRBJ2-3
CASSLADSGNTDTQYF
TGTGCCAGCAGCTTAGCGGACTCGGGGAACACAGATACGCAGTATTTT
>.|.|TRBV15|TRBJ1-2
CATSPTPGQYYGYTF
TGTGCCACCAGCCCGACCCCCGGACAGTACTATGGCTACACCTTC
>TRBD2|.|TRBV7-2|TRBJ2-1
CASSFLAGENNEQFF
TGTGCCAGCAGCTTCCTAGCGGGGGAGAACAATGAGCAGTTCTTC
>TRBD1|.|TRBV30|TRBJ1-5
CAWSVRQGDQPQHF
TGTGCCTGGAGTGTACGACAGGGCGATCAGCCCCAGCATTTT
>.|.|TRBV7-9|TRBJ2-7
CASSLVETSGYEQYF
TGTGCCAGCAGCTTAGTTGAGACTAGTGGCTACGAGCAGTACTTC
>TRBD2|once|TRBV2|TRBJ2-7
CASIGLAGTYEQYF
TGTGCCAGCATTGGACTAGCGGGAACCTACGAGCAGTACTTC
>.|.|TRBV10-3|TRBJ2-1
CAITTSSYNEQFF
TGTGCCATCACGACCAGCTCCTACAATGAGCAGTTCTTC
>.|.|TRBV7-2|TRBJ2-1
CASSLVRGNEQFF
TGTGCCAGCAGCTTAGTACGAGGCAATGAGCAGTTCTTC
>.|.|TRBV5-8|TRBJ1-4
CASSLGGAQVELFF
TGTGCCAGCAGCTTGGGAGGGGCCCAGGTGGAACTGTTTTTT
>.|.|TRBV27|TRBJ1-1
CASSVTHWDTEAFF
TGTGCCAGCAGTGTTACCCACTGGGACACTGAAGCTTTCTTT
>.|.|TRBV7-2|TRBJ2-7
CASSFHRASSYEQYF
TGTGCCAGCAGCTTCCACAGGGCTAGCTCCTACGAGCAGTACTTC
>.|.|TRBV18|TRBJ2-2
CASSPVSFGTGELFF
TGTGCCAGCTCACCTGTCTCTTTCGGCACCGGGGAGCTGTTTTTT
>.|.|TRBV2|TRBJ1-1
CASSEEAASMNTEAFF
TGTGCCAGCAGTGAAGAGGCAGCCTCGATGAACACTGAAGCTTTCTTT
>.|.|TRBV7-2|TRBJ1-6
CASSLVFRWSPLHF
TGTGCCAGCAGCTTAGTTTTTAGGTGGTCACCCCTCCACTTT
>.|.|TRBV19|TRBJ2-1
CASSISGGPAIF
TGTGCCAGTAGTATAAGTGGGGGCCCAGCAATCTTC
>.|.|TRBV6-5|TRBJ2-3
CASSYGSTDTQYF
TGTGCCAGCAGTTACGGCAGCACAGATACGCAGTATTTT
>.|.|TRBV5-1|TRBJ2-1
CASSLDGFEQFF
TGCGCCAGCAGCTTGGACGGTTTTGAGCAGTTCTTC
>.|.|TRBV10-2|TRBJ2-7
CASSELGSTYEQYF
TGCGCCAGCAGTGAGCTGGGGTCAACCTACGAGCAGTACTTC
>.|.|TRBV13|TRBJ2-1
CASSSTGGAYNEQFF
TGTGCCAGCAGCTCGACGGGTGGGGCCTACAATGAGCAGTTCTTC
>.|once|TRBV6-5|TRBJ2-7
CASSYSISGYEQYF
TGTGCCAGCAGTTACTCGATATCGGGGTACGAGCAGTACTTC
>TRBD2|.|TRBV7-9|TRBJ2-5
CASSSGTSGRKGETQYF
TGTGCCAGCAGCTCAGGGACTAGCGGGAGAAAGGGAGAGACCCAGTACTTC
>.|.|TRBV5-5|TRBJ1-1
CASSLWHLNTEAFF
TGTGCCAGCAGCTTGTGGCACCTGAACACTGAAGCTTTCTTT
>.|.|TRBV4-1|TRBJ2-7
CASSQVTGSLYEQYF
TGCGCCAGCAGCCAAGTTACAGGAAGCCTCTACGAGCAGTACTTC
>.|.|TRBV6-4|TRBJ2-7
CASSQGPTYEQYF
TGTGCCAGCAGCCAGGGACCTACCTACGAGCAGTACTTC
>.|.|TRBV7-6|TRBJ1-1
CASSRDLDSTEAFF
TGTGCCAGCAGCCGGGACCTCGACAGCACTGAAGCTTTCTTT
>.|.|TRBV5-6|TRBJ1-2
CASSSASTNYGYTF
TGTGCCAGCAGCTCGGCCAGTACAAACTATGGCTACACCTTC
>.|.|TRBV27|TRBJ2-1
CASSLSLGSYNEQFF
TGTGCCAGCAGTTTATCTCTAGGCTCCTACAATGAGCAGTTCTTC
>TRBD2|.|TRBV13|TRBJ2-3
CASAGGPSTDTQYF
TGTGCCAGCGCGGGAGGGCCTAGCACAGATACGCAGTATTTT
>TRBD2|.|TRBV5-4|TRBJ2-3
CASSFSGGAKDTQYF
TGTGCCAGCAGCTTTAGCGGGGGGGCCAAAGATACGCAGTATTTT
>TRBD2|.|TRBV7-9|TRBJ2-3
CASSLEGLAGALTDTQYF
TGTGCCAGCAGCTTAGAGGGACTAGCGGGGGCCCTCACAGATACGCAGTATTTT
>TRBD1|.|TRBV19|TRBJ1-2
CASSPGQDAFGYTF
TGTGCCAGTAGTCCGGGACAGGATGCCTTCGGCTACACCTTC
>TRBD2|few|TRBV5-1|TRBJ2-7
CASSLGLADYEQYF
TGCGCCAGCAGCTTGGGACTAGCGGACTACGAGCAGTACTTC
>.|.|TRBV28|TRBJ2-2
CASSLAGELFF
TGTGCCAGCAGTTTGGCCGGGGAGCTGTTTTTT
>.|.|TRBV5-1|TRBJ1-1
CASSLAGKGRDTEAFF
TGCGCCAGCAGCTTGGCGGGTAAGGGTCGGGACACTGAAGCTTTCTTT
>.|once|TRBV7-9|TRBJ1-4
CASSRGAGELFF
TGTGCCAGCAGCCGGGGGGCGGGAGAACTGTTTTTT
>TRBD2|once|TRBV6-5|TRBJ2-7
CASSYGVAGPYEQYF
TGTGCCAGCAGTTACGGGGTAGCGGGGCCCTACGAGCAGTACTTC
>.|.|TRBV6-5|TRBJ1-2
CASSYGQGMVGYTF
TGTGCCAGCAGTTACGGTCAGGGAATGGTTGGCTACACCTTC
>TRBD2|once|TRBV6-1|TRBJ2-7
CASSSTTSEAYEQYF
TGTGCCAGCAGCTCAACGACTAGCGAAGCCTACGAGCAGTACTTC